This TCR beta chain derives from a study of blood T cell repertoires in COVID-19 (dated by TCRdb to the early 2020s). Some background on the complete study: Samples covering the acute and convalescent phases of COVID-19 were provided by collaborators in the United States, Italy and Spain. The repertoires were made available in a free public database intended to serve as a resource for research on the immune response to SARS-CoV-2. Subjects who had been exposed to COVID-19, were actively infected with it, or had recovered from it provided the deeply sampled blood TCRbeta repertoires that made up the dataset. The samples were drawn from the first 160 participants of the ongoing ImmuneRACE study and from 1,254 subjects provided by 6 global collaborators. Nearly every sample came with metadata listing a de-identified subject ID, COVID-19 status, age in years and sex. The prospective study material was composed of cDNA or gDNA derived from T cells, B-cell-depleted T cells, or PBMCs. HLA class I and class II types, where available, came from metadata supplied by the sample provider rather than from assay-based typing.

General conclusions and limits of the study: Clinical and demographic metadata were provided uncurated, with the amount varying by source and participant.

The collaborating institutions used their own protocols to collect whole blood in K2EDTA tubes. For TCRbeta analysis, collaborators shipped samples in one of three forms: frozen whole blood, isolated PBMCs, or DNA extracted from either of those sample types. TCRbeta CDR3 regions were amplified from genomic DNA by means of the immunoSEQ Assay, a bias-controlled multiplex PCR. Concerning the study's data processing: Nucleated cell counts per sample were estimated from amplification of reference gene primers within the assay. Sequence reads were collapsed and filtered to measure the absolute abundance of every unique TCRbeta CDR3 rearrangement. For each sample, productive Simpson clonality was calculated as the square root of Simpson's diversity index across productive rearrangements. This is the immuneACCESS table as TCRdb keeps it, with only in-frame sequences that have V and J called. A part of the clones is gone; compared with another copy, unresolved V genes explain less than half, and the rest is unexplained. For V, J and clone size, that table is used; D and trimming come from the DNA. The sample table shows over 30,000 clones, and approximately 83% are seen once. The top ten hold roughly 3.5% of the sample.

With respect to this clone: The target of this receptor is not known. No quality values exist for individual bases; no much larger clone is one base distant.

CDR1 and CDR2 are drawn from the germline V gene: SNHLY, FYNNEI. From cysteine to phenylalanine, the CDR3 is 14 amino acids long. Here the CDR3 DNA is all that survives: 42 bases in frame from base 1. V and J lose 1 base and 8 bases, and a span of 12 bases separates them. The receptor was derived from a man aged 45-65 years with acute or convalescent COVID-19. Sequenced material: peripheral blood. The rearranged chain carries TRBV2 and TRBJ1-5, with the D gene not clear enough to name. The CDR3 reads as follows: CASSEEHYGEPQHF. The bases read TGTGCCAGCAGTGAAGAGCATTACGGGGAGCCCCAGCATTTT.